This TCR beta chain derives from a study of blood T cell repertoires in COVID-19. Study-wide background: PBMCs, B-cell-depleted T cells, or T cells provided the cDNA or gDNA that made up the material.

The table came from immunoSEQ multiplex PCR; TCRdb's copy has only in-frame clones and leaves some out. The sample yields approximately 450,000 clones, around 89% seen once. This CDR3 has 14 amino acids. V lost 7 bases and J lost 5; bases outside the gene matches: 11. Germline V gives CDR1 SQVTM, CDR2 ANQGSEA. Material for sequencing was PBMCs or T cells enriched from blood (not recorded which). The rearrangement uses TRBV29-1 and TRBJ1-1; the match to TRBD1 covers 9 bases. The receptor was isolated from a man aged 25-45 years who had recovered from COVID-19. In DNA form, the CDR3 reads TGCAGCGGACTACCGGGACAGGGAATGACTGAAGCTTTCTTT. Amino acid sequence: CSGLPGQGMTEAFF.